This TCR beta chain came from a study of blood T cell repertoires in COVID-19. Study summary: Acute and convalescent COVID-19 specimens originated in the United States, Italy and Spain. Sample material is recorded as cDNA or gDNA derived from T cells, B-cell-depleted T cells, or PBMCs.

CDR1 and CDR2 (germline): MNHEY, SMNVEV (reference sequence). After removal of 3 bases from V and 8 bases from J, the junction contained 3 bases not matched to a gene. This CDR3 is built from 13 residues. Notes on this clone: The same CDR3 is also encoded by other DNA sequences in this sample.

Original analysis: By means of reference gene primer amplification, nucleated cell counts were estimated. TCRdb's table, derived via immunoSEQ multiplex PCR, lists solely in-frame clones and lacks some. That table furnishes V, J and clone size, whereas the DNA furnished D and trimming. This table holds 150,000 to 180,000 clones, roughly 83% found once. The rearrangement uses TRBV27 and TRBJ1-2, with TRBD1 matching over 10 bases. The sequence was obtained from a woman in her sixties or seventies with acute or convalescent COVID-19. Sequencing was carried out using peripheral blood. CDR3 sequence (DNA): TGTGCCAGCAGTTTGGGACAGGGGAGAGGCTACACCTTC. It is translated as CASSLGQGRGYTF.